This T cell receptor beta chain was sequenced for a study of blood T cells in healthy people across ages. General study findings and limits: Donors of long life had a larger count of naive CD4+ cells and greater diversity than aged donors. The study lacked donor CMV status, which possibly confounded expanded clonotype changes.

The second PCR ran about 6 to 12 cycles with a sample-barcoded 5' primer and J-beta primers. Each CDR3 protein gets one entry after TCRdb re-called the 5' RACE reads with MiXCR. The sample carries some 850,000 distinct CDR3 sequences, 20% to 30% recorded once. The authors extracted at least 6 micrograms of total RNA per sample. About this clonotype: Its target is not known.

This CDR3 contains 15 residues. Germline values: CDR1 DFQATT, CDR2 SNEGSKA (reference sequence). The V gene end was trimmed by 5 bases and the J gene end by 1 base; junction bases not matched to a gene: 8. This sample was also put to use in a study of T cells of mothers and their children. This second report adds: Nobody spotted any persistent microchimeric T cell clones.

This clonotype originated in a boy younger than 18 in good health. The rearrangement joins TRBV20-1 to TRBJ2-3, with TRBD2 identical over 8 bases. The sample consisted of blood. The CDR3 sequence: CSAPGLATGTDTQYF. In DNA, the CDR3 is TGCAGTGCTCCCGGACTAGCTACTGGCACAGATACGCAGTATTTT.